What follows is one T cell receptor (beta chain) and its context. Its target is unknown. Separate from the 666-subject first cohort, the approximately 120-subject validation cohort was the one that the donors belonged to. CDR3 length: 16 residues. Trimming removed 6 bases from V and 4 bases from J; junction bases left unmatched: 7. Germline CDR1 reads MDHEN; CDR2 reads SYDVKM. TCRdb's table, derived via immunoSEQ multiplex PCR, lists solely in-frame clones and lacks some. This table has about 150,000 clones, 89% appearing once. This sample was taken from a study of cytomegalovirus exposure and HLA in healthy donors. Study-level points and caveats: Cytomegalovirus-associated status was assigned to 150 or so TCR beta chains.

This TCR was sampled from a woman between 18 and 29 years old in good health and CMV-seropositive. The gene calls are TRBV28 and TRBJ2-5; 14 bases fit TRBD2. Input material: PBMCs. CDR3 in amino acids: CASRLTSGGAGETQYF. CDR3 sequence (DNA): TGTGCCAGCAGGCTGACTAGCGGGGGGGCAGGAGAGACCCAGTACTTC.